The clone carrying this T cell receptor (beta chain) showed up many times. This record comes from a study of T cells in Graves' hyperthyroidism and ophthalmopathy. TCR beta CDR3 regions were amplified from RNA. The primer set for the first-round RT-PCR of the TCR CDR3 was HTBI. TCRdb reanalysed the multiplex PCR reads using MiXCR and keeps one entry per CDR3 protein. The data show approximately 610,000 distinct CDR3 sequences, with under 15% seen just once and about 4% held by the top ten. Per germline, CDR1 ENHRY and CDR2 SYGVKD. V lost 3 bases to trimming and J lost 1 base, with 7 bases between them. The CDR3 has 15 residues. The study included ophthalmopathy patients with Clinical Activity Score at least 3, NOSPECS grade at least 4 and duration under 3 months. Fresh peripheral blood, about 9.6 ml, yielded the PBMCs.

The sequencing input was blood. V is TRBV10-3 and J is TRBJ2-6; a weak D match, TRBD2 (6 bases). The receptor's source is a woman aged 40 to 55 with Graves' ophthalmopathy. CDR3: CAISEGGSGANVLTF. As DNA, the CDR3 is TGTGCCATCAGTGAAGGAGGGTCTGGGGCCAACGTCCTGACTTTC.